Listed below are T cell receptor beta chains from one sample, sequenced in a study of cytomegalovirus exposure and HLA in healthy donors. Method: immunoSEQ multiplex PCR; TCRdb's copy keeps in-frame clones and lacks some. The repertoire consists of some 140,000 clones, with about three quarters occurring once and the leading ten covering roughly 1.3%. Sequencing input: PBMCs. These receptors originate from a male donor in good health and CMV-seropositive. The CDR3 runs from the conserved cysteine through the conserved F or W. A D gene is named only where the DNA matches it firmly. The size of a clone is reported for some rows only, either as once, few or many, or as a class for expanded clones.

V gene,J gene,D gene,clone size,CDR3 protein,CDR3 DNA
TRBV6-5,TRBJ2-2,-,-,CASSHGSAGELFF,TGTGCCAGCAGTCACGGGTCGGCCGGGGAGCTGTTTTTT
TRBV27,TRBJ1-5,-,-,CASREGVNSNQPQHF,TGTGCCAGCAGAGAAGGGGTAAACAGCAATCAGCCCCAGCATTTT
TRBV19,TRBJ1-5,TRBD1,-,CASSRSGTGDSQPQHF,TGTGCCAGTAGCCGTTCCGGGACAGGGGATAGCCAGCCCCAGCATTTT
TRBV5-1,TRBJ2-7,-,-,CASSFLTGTYEQYF,TGCGCCAGCAGCTTTTTAACAGGTACCTACGAGCAGTACTTC
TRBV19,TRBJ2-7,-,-,CASSMGTGRYEQYF,TGTGCCAGTAGTATGGGAACAGGGCGGTACGAGCAGTACTTC
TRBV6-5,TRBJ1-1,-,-,CASSQTGLNTEAFF,TGTGCCAGCAGTCAGACGGGATTGAACACTGAAGCTTTCTTT
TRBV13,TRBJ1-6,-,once,CASSQLGQPGHSYNSPLHF,TGTGCCAGCAGCCAATTGGGGCAGCCTGGGCACTCCTATAATTCACCCCTCCACTTT
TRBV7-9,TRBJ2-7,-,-,CASRDSGYEQYF,TGTGCCAGCAGGGACAGTGGCTACGAGCAGTACTTC
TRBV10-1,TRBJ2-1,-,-,CASSVDSSSYNEQFF,TGCGCCAGCAGTGTTGACAGTAGCTCCTACAATGAGCAGTTCTTC
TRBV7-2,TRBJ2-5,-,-,CASNLDREETQYF,TGTGCCAGCAACTTAGACAGAGAAGAGACCCAGTACTTC
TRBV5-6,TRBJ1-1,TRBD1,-,CASSLGTGWGTEAFF,TGTGCCAGCAGCTTGGGGACAGGGTGGGGCACTGAAGCTTTCTTT
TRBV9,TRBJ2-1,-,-,CASSVLGNYNEQFF,TGTGCCAGCAGCGTACTCGGGAACTACAATGAGCAGTTCTTC
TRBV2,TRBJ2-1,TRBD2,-,CASSAASGIYNEQFF,TGTGCCAGCAGTGCCGCTAGCGGGATATACAATGAGCAGTTCTTC
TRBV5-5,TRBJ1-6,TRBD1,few,CASLGTGGNSPLHF,TGTGCCAGCCTTGGGACAGGGGGTAATTCACCCCTCCACTTT
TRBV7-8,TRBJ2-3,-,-,CASSPAGYRQTDTQYF,TGTGCCAGCAGCCCGGCGGGCTATAGACAAACCGATACGCAGTATTTT
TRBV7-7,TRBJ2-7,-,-,CASSSGVGSGYEQYF,TGTGCTAGCAGCTCAGGGGTGGGGTCTGGTTACGAGCAGTACTTC
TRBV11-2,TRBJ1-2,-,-,CASSGPGGDGYTF,TGTGCCAGCAGCGGACCGGGGGGGGATGGCTACACCTTC
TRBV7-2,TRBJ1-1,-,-,CASSPPGGSPFNTEAFF,TGTGCCAGCAGCCCTCCGGGGGGTAGCCCCTTCAACACTGAAGCTTTCTTT
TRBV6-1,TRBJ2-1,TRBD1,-,CASRTGQGNEWQFF,TGTGCCAGCAGGACCGGACAGGGGAATGAGTGGCAGTTCTTC
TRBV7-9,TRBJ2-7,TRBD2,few,CASSSVAGWDEQYF,TGTGCCAGCAGCTCGGTAGCGGGTTGGGACGAGCAGTACTTC
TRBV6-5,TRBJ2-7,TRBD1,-,CASRDPGQGSYEQYF,TGTGCCAGCAGAGATCCGGGACAGGGATCCTACGAGCAGTACTTC
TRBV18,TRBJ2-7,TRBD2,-,CASSPGLAGGPGYEQYF,TGTGCCAGCTCACCGGGACTAGCGGGAGGGCCGGGTTACGAGCAGTACTTC
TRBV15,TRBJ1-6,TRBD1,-,CATSRGVSGQLNSPLHF,TGTGCCACCAGCAGAGGGGTGTCGGGACAGCTCAATTCACCCCTCCACTTT
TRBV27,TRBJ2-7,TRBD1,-,CASSLFGQATYEQYF,TGTGCCAGCAGTTTATTTGGACAGGCAACCTACGAGCAGTACTTC
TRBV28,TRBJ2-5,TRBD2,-,CASSPQLAGEETQYF,TGTGCCAGCAGCCCTCAACTAGCGGGAGAAGAGACCCAGTACTTC